Shown below are 14 T cell receptor beta chains from a single sample sequenced in a study of T-cell reconstitution after alpha-beta-depleted transplantation in children. Using unique molecular identifiers, the investigators prepared the TCRbeta library. In TCRdb, the PCR reads were re-called with MiXCR into one record per CDR3 protein. The sample lists 6,000 or so distinct CDR3 sequences; 14% to 15% were seen once. Sequenced here: PBMCs, sampled before TCRalphabeta/CD19-depleted stem cell transplant. These receptors all stem from a boy aged 5-17 years with acute lymphoblastic leukemia, due to receive a stem cell transplant.

By its share, this clonotype is medium-sized. This sequence joins TRBV12-3 or TRBV12-4 and TRBJ2-1, with 9 bases matching TRBD1. V shed 5 bases, J shed 15 bases, and the junction held 8 bases outside the gene matches. This CDR3 is 12 amino acids long. The CDR3 protein is CASSPGTGNSFF. The CDR3 bases are TGTGCCAGCAGTCCAGGGACAGGGAATTCGTTCTTC.

This clonotype has at least ten counts. A much more abundant neighbour one base away suggests this may be a read error. This sequence joins TRBV3-1 and TRBJ1-4; 7 nucleotides line up with TRBD1. The CDR3 has 15 residues. Looked up from germline, CDR1 is LGHDT and CDR2 is YNNKEL (reference sequence). V shed 8 bases, J shed 5 bases, and the junction held 11 bases outside the gene matches. The CDR3 coding sequence is TGTGCCAGCTGCCGCCGCGGGGACAGAAATGAAAAACTGTTTTTT. It encodes CASCRRGDRNEKLFF.

By frequency in the sample, this clonotype is medium-sized. The rearrangement links TRBV7-2 to TRBJ2-7, with 10 nucleotides matching TRBD1. The CDR3 contains 15 residues. J gave up 7 bases and V 7 bases, and 13 bases lay outside the gene matches. The germline V gene has CDR1 SGHTA and CDR2 FQGNSA. DNA of the CDR3: TGTGCCAGCACCCGAGGCGGGACAGGGGTACAAGAGCAGTACTTC. As protein: CASTRGGTGVQEQYF.

This clonotype is medium-sized (0.01 to 0.1%) by share. J is TRBJ2-1 and V is TRBV7-9; TRBD2 matches at 10 bases. CDR1 and CDR2 from the germline V gene are SEHNR and FQNEAQ (reference sequence). The V and J ends lost 3 bases and 4 bases, in that order; junction bases with no gene match: 3. This CDR3 region has 15 residues. The CDR3 here is CASSFPAGGYNEQFF. The CDR3 region has the DNA TGTGCCAGCAGCTTTCCAGCGGGGGGGTACAATGAGCAGTTCTTC.

The V and J genes are TRBV28 and TRBJ1-1, with D perhaps TRBD1 (5 bases). Germline values: CDR1 MDHEN, CDR2 SYDVKM. The CDR3 is 13 amino acids. V lost 1 base and J 8 bases, leaving 11 bases between the germline ends. CDR3 in amino acids: CASSLSAGWEAFF. The CDR3 DNA sequence: TGTGCCAGCAGTTTATCGGCAGGGTGGGAAGCTTTCTTT.

V and J are TRBV4-1 and TRBJ2-7; D call uncertain. V was cut by 0 bases and J by 3 bases, with 15 bases left in between. The CDR3 runs to 16 residues. Per germline, CDR1 MGHRA and CDR2 YSYEKL. This CDR3 reads CASSQDEAPQHYEQYF. In DNA, the CDR3 is TGCGCCAGCAGCCAAGATGAGGCCCCACAACACTACGAGCAGTACTTC.

By frequency in the sample, this clonotype is medium-sized. The V gene is TRBV6-6, the J gene TRBJ1-6; 10 nucleotides agree with TRBD1. The CDR3 is 17 residues long. Germline-derived CDR1 and CDR2 are MNHNY and SVGAGI (reference sequence). V lost 6 bases to trimming and J lost 7 bases; unmatched junction nucleotides: 12. Here the CDR3 reads CASRIRLTGQGNSPLHF. The CDR3, as DNA: TGTGCCAGCAGGATTCGTCTAACGGGACAGGGGAATTCACCCCTCCACTTT.

In its sample, this clonotype is medium-sized. The V call is TRBV19, the J call TRBJ2-1, with D possibly TRBD2 on 6 matching bases. Trimming stripped 3 bases from V and 0 bases from J, with 9 bases between. The CDR3 is made up of 15 amino acids. Per germline, CDR1 LNHDA and CDR2 SQIVND (reference sequence). The CDR3 protein is CASSISGSSYNEQFF. CDR3 coding DNA: TGTGCCAGTAGTATTTCCGGGAGCTCCTACAATGAGCAGTTCTTC.

By share, this clonotype counts as medium-sized. This chain connects TRBV7-2 to TRBJ2-1; D is ambiguous. CDR3 length equals 13 residues. V gave up 3 bases and J gave up 4 bases, with 7 bases separating them. Looked up from germline, CDR1 is SGHTA and CDR2 is FQGNSA. The CDR3 DNA reads as TGTGCCAGCAGCTTTCAGGCTTACAATGAGCAGTTCTTC. It is translated as CASSFQAYNEQFF.

Relative to its sample, this clonotype is medium-sized. The J gene is TRBJ2-2, the V gene TRBV19; 9 nucleotides agree with TRBD1. Unmatched junction bases numbered 13, after V lost 4 bases and J lost 4 bases. Looked up from germline, CDR1 is LNHDA and CDR2 is SQIVND (reference sequence). This CDR3 is 18 amino acids long. CDR3 bases: TGTGCCAGTAGTAGGGCTCCCACAGGGGGCATAGGCACCGGGGAGCTGTTTTTT. Translating it yields CASSRAPTGGIGTGELFF.

This clonotype is medium-sized. The chain is built from TRBV28 and TRBJ1-2; the match to TRBD1 covers 9 bases. The CDR3 covers 12 residues. Germline-derived CDR1 and CDR2 are MDHEN and SYDVKM. DNA of the CDR3: TGTGTGTCGACGGACAGGGGCTATGGCTACACCTTC. This translates into CVSTDRGYGYTF.

In its sample, this clonotype ranks as medium-sized. V is TRBV29-1 and J is TRBJ2-1; 7 bases agree with TRBD1. Germline V gene sequence: CDR1 SQVTM, CDR2 ANQGSEA. Trimming at V came to 0 bases and at J to 6 bases, leaving 5 bases not matched to a gene. This CDR3 has 14 amino acids. The CDR3 region is CSVEDGAGGNEQFF. The DNA for the CDR3 is TGCAGCGTTGAAGACGGGGCAGGGGGCAATGAGCAGTTCTTC.

This clonotype was seen many times. A much larger clonotype is one base distant, so this may be a read error. The chain employs TRBV3-1 and TRBJ1-2; possible D gene TRBD1, 6 bases. This CDR3 contains 17 residues. Germline loops: CDR1 LGHDT, CDR2 YNNKEL (reference sequence). The CDR3 sequence: CATSRGGTEGFRDGYTF. The CDR3 nucleotides are TGTGCCACCAGCCGAGGGGGGACGGAGGGTTTCAGGGATGGCTACACCTTC.

This clonotype is medium-sized in the sample. CDR3 amino acids: CASSSRRDRVSYEQYF. The CDR3 DNA sequence: TGTGCCAGCAGTTCCCGCCGGGACAGGGTCTCCTACGAGCAGTACTTC. V is TRBV6-5 and J is TRBJ2-7; 9 nucleotides line up with TRBD1. Unmatched junction bases numbered 7, after V lost 4 bases and J lost 0 bases. CDR1 MNHEY and CDR2 SVGAGI come from the germline V gene. The CDR3 consists of 16 residues.